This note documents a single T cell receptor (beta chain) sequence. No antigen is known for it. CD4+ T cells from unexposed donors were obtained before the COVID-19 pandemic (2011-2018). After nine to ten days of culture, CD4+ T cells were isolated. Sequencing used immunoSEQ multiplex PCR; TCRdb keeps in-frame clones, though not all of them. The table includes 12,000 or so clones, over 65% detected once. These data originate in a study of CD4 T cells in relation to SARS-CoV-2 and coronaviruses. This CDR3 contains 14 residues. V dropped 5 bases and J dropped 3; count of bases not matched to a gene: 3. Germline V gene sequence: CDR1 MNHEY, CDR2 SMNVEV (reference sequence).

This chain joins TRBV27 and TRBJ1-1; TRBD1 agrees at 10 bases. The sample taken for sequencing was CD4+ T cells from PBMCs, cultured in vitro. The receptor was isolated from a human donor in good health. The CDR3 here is CASSTDRGYTEAFF. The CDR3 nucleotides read TGTGCCAGCAGTACGGACAGGGGGTACACTGAAGCTTTCTTT.